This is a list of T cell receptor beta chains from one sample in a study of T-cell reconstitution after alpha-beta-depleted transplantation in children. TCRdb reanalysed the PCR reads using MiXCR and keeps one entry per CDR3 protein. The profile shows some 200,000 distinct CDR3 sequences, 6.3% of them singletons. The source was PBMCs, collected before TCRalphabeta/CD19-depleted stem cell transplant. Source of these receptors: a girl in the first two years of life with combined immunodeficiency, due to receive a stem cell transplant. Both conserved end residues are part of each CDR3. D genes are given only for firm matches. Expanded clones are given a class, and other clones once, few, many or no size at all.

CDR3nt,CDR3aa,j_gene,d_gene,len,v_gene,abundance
TGTGCCAGCAGCGCGGGACAGCCTACTAACTATGGCTACACCTTC,CASSAGQPTNYGYTF,TRBJ1-2,TRBD1,15,TRBV5-5,few
TGTGCCAGCAGCCAAAGCGGGGGGGCTAACTACTACTACTACGAGCAGTACTTC,CASSQSGGANYYYYEQYF,TRBJ2-7,TRBD2,18,TRBV11-2,many
TGTGCCAGCAGTCCCCTAGGGTTCCCTAGCACAGATACGCAGTATTTT,CASSPLGFPSTDTQYF,TRBJ2-3,-,16,TRBV12-3/TRBV12-4,-
TGTGCCAGCAGTGGCCAGGGTGACAACACCGGGGAGCTGTTTTTT,CASSGQGDNTGELFF,TRBJ2-2,-,15,TRBV2,many
TGCAGTCCGCTCGAGCGGGAGAGACCCTACGAGCAGTACTTC,CSPLERERPYEQYF,TRBJ2-7,TRBD2,14,TRBV20-1,few
TGTGCCAGCAGCTTTGGGGGGCCGAACACAGATACGCAGTATTTT,CASSFGGPNTDTQYF,TRBJ2-3,-,15,TRBV7-9,many
TGTGCCAGCAGCCGGCAAGAGGGTTCTGGCACAGATACGCAGTATTTT,CASSRQEGSGTDTQYF,TRBJ2-3,-,16,TRBV7-8,many
TGTGCCAGCAGTGCGGGGGCCTACAATGAGCAGTTCTTC,CASSAGAYNEQFF,TRBJ2-1,TRBD2,13,TRBV27,many
TGTGCCAGCAGCTTATCCCCTGGGGGCGGGAAAAATGAGCAGTTCTTC,CASSLSPGGGKNEQFF,TRBJ2-1,-,16,TRBV7-9,many
TGTGCCAGCAGCTTAGGGACAGAATACTACGAGCAGTACTTC,CASSLGTEYYEQYF,TRBJ2-7,-,14,TRBV7-8,many
TGTGCCAGCAGCCCCCCTAATTATCGAGCGGGAGTAGGGGAGCAGTACTTC,CASSPPNYRAGVGEQYF,TRBJ2-7,TRBD2,17,TRBV13,many
TGTGCCAGCAGCCAAGGGACTTGGTTGCGCGAGCAGTACTTC,CASSQGTWLREQYF,TRBJ2-7,-,14,TRBV3-1,many
TGTGCCAGCAGCTTACGAAGACGCCCCAATGAGCAGTTCTTC,CASSLRRRPNEQFF,TRBJ2-1,-,14,TRBV7-6,many
TGTGCCAGCAGACAACAGATGAACACTGAAGCTTTCTTT,CASRQQMNTEAFF,TRBJ1-1,-,13,TRBV7-2,-
TGTGCCTGGAGTGTAGGTAGGCGGGGGCCGTCCTACAATGAGCAGTTCTTC,CAWSVGRRGPSYNEQFF,TRBJ2-1,-,17,TRBV30,many
TGCGCCAGCAGCCAAGATTTCGGGGTCCTCACCCTGACTAGCGGGAGGGGGACAGATACGCAGTATTTT,CASSQDFGVLTLTSGRGTDTQYF,TRBJ2-3,TRBD2,23,TRBV4-3,many
TGTGCCAGCAGCCATATCGTATACGAGCAGTACTTC,CASSHIVYEQYF,TRBJ2-7,-,12,TRBV12-3/TRBV12-4,many
TGTGCCAGCAGTAGAAACCGAGGGGAGGACTATGGCTACACCTTC,CASSRNRGEDYGYTF,TRBJ1-2,-,15,TRBV28,few
TGTGCCAGCAACGTTCCCCAATCCGGGGGGGACACTGAAGCTTTCTTT,CASNVPQSGGDTEAFF,TRBJ1-1,-,16,TRBV12-3/TRBV12-4,few
TGTGCCAGCAGCTTCTCGGACAGTTTTACCTCCTACGAGCAGTACTTC,CASSFSDSFTSYEQYF,TRBJ2-7,-,16,TRBV7-8,many
TGTGCCAGCAGTTTCGTCGGGCAGGCGGACGAAAAACTGTTTTTT,CASSFVGQADEKLFF,TRBJ1-4,-,15,TRBV12-3/TRBV12-4,many
TGCAGCGTTGCTAGATACTACGAGCAGTACTTC,CSVARYYEQYF,TRBJ2-7,-,11,TRBV29-1,many
TGCAGTGCTAGAGGGGGGGATTCCAAAAACATTCAGTACTTC,CSARGGDSKNIQYF,TRBJ2-4,-,14,TRBV20-1,-
TGTGCCAGCAGCTACTACAGGGGAGAAGAGACCCAGTACTTC,CASSYYRGEETQYF,TRBJ2-5,TRBD1,14,TRBV7-8,many
TGCAGTGCCCCCCTGCTAGCGGGGGGGCCTGGGGATACGCAGTATTTT,CSAPLLAGGPGDTQYF,TRBJ2-3,TRBD2,16,TRBV20-1,many
TGTGCCAGCAGCTTAGGAGGCAACTCTGGAAACACCATATATTTT,CASSLGGNSGNTIYF,TRBJ1-3,-,15,TRBV7-3,many
TGTGCCAGCAGTGAGTACCGGGACTACCTCTACAATGAGCAGTTCTTC,CASSEYRDYLYNEQFF,TRBJ2-1,TRBD2,16,TRBV25-1,many
TGTGCCAGCGGAACAGGGGGCCGGCTAGCGGGAGTTAGCTCCTACGAGCAGTACTTC,CASGTGGRLAGVSSYEQYF,TRBJ2-7,-,19,TRBV28,many
TGTGCCAGCAGCTTAGTCAGTAGGACAGGCTATGGCTACACCTTC,CASSLVSRTGYGYTF,TRBJ1-2,TRBD1,15,TRBV7-9,many
TGTGCCAGCAGCGTAGATATGGAGGGCGAGCAGTACTTC,CASSVDMEGEQYF,TRBJ2-7,-,13,TRBV9,many
TGCAGCGTTGAGGAGACAGGGGGCAACACCGGGGAGCTGTTTTTT,CSVEETGGNTGELFF,TRBJ2-2,TRBD1,15,TRBV29-1,many
TGTGCCTGGAAGGGGTTCTCCTACGAGCAGTACTTC,CAWKGFSYEQYF,TRBJ2-7,-,12,TRBV30,few
TGTGCCAGCAGTTTAGTTGCTAGCGGGGACAATGAGCAGTTCTTC,CASSLVASGDNEQFF,TRBJ2-1,TRBD2,15,TRBV27,many
TGTGCCAGCAGCCCCTCGGCAGGTAGCAATCAGCCCCAGCATTTT,CASSPSAGSNQPQHF,TRBJ1-5,-,15,TRBV7-6,many
TGCAGTGCTAGAAACTTTCGGGACAGGGCACCCGGAGGCTCCTACGAGCAGTACTTC,CSARNFRDRAPGGSYEQYF,TRBJ2-7,TRBD1,19,TRBV20-1,few
TGTGCCAGCTCACCACCCACTAGCGGGGGGGCCTACGAGCAGTACTTC,CASSPPTSGGAYEQYF,TRBJ2-7,TRBD2,16,TRBV18,-
TGTGCCAGCAGTTTATTTGGGACTAGCGGGAGTGGCGAGCAGTACTTC,CASSLFGTSGSGEQYF,TRBJ2-7,TRBD2,16,TRBV28,many
TGTGCCATCAGTGAAAGTTTCGGGGGAAGGGGCTACACCTTC,CAISESFGGRGYTF,TRBJ1-2,-,14,TRBV10-3,many
TGTGCCAGCAGCCCGCGACTAGCGGGCCCATCCTACGAGCAGTACTTC,CASSPRLAGPSYEQYF,TRBJ2-7,TRBD2,16,TRBV28,many
TGTGCCAGCAGCTCACAGCGCTCCTACAATGAGCAGTTCTTC,CASSSQRSYNEQFF,TRBJ2-1,-,14,TRBV11-2,many
TGTGCTAGTGCCCGGGCCCGCACAGATACGCAGTATTTT,CASARARTDTQYF,TRBJ2-3,-,13,TRBV12-5,many